The 17 T cell receptor beta chains given below trace back to one sample, sequenced in a study of cytomegalovirus exposure and HLA in healthy donors. PCR was performed using 60 Vbeta and 13 Jbeta primers. Using immunoSEQ multiplex PCR, the repertoire was profiled, and TCRdb retains in-frame clones only, with some absent. The sample has around 85,000 clones; around 81% are singletons. Sample: PBMCs. The origin of the receptors is a male donor in good health and CMV-seronegative.

A few counts support this clone. For the CDR3, the DNA is TGTGCCTGGAGTCTCTCCCCGGGACAGGTATACGAGCAGTACTTC. Translated: CAWSLSPGQVYEQYF. The chain uses TRBV30 and TRBJ2-7; 8 bases match TRBD1. The CDR3 runs to 15 residues. The trim removed 2 bases at V and 4 bases at J, leaving 10 bases unmatched. Germline V gene lookup returns CDR1 GTSNPN and CDR2 SVGIG (reference sequence). Looking up the rest from reference TRBV30 and TRBJ2-7 gives the full variable domain: SQTIHQWPATLVQPVGSPLSLECTVEGTSNPNLYWYRQAAGRGLQLLFYSVGIGQISSEVPQNLSASRPQDRQFILSSKKLLLSDSGFYLCAWSLSPGQVYEQYFGPGTRLTVT.

V gene TRBV5-1 combines with J gene TRBJ1-3; D is uncertain. Germline V gives CDR1 SGHRS, CDR2 YFSETQ. Trimming pared 2 bases from V and 4 bases from J, leaving 13 bases between. This CDR3 is built from 15 residues. As DNA, the CDR3 is TGCGCCAGCAGCTTCTCGTCCGGCGGGGGAAACACCATATATTTT. Encoded protein: CASSFSSGGGNTIYF.

This chain joins TRBV25-1 and TRBJ1-1; D is unresolved. This CDR3 comprises 14 residues. The germline gives CDR1 MGHDK, CDR2 SYGVNS. The germline V and J ends were trimmed by 7 bases and 0 bases, with 12 bases remaining between them. CDR3 bases: TGTGCCAGCACTACGGGATCACTGAACACTGAAGCTTTCTTT. This codes for CASTTGSLNTEAFF.

With respect to this clone: The sample has other DNA sequences that encode this CDR3 too. This chain uses TRBV5-1 with TRBJ2-1, with D possibly matching TRBD2 (5 bases). Germline-derived CDR1 and CDR2 are SGHRS and YFSETQ. Deletions cut 0 bases from V and 2 bases from J, with 6 bases between. The length of the CDR3 is 14 residues. The CDR3, as DNA: TGCGCCAGCAGCTTGGGGGGAGCCTACAATGAGCAGTTCTTC. This codes for CASSLGGAYNEQFF.

The genes are TRBV5-1 and TRBJ1-5, with D unclear. Trimming took 3 bases from V and 0 from J, leaving 19 bases between them. In germline, CDR1 is SGHRS, CDR2 YFSETQ. CDR3 length: 18 residues. The CDR3 sequence is CASSSRSPGENSNQPQHF. CDR3 coding DNA: TGCGCCAGCAGCTCCCGGTCCCCGGGAGAGAATAGCAATCAGCCCCAGCATTTT.

The chain links TRBV5-4 to TRBJ1-2; TRBD1 matches 7 bases. Germline V CDR1 and CDR2: SGHNT, YYREEE (reference sequence). CDR3 length: 14 residues. V shed 6 bases and J 7 bases; nucleotides not matched to a gene: 12. As DNA, the CDR3 is TGTGCCAGCACCTTACAGGGGAACTTGGGTGGCTACACCTTC. This translates into CASTLQGNLGGYTF.

The gene calls are TRBV9 and TRBJ2-7; 7 nucleotides align to TRBD1. This CDR3 spans 17 amino acids. V dropped 0 bases and J dropped 5; count of bases not matched to a gene: 14. Germline assignment: CDR1 SGDLS and CDR2 YYNGEE. For the CDR3, the DNA is TGTGCCAGCAGCGTAGACGGGGAAGGGGGCCTAAGTGACGAGCAGTACTTC. Its protein product is CASSVDGEGGLSDEQYF.

This rearrangement joins TRBV4-1 to TRBJ2-6; 7 nucleotides align to TRBD2. This CDR3 spans 19 amino acids. Per the germline V gene, CDR1 is MGHRA and CDR2 is YSYEKL. After removal of 0 bases from V and 0 bases from J, the junction contained 8 bases not matched to a gene. The CDR3 loop reads CASSQEGLAVLSGANVLTF. In DNA form, the CDR3 reads TGCGCCAGCAGCCAAGAAGGCCTAGCGGTACTCTCTGGGGCCAACGTCCTGACTTTC.

V usage is TRBV27 and J usage is TRBJ2-5; TRBD2 matches 10 bases. The CDR3 totals 16 residues. The V segment lost 4 bases and the J segment 5 bases; nucleotides outside the gene matches: 10. Germline loops: CDR1 MNHEY, CDR2 SMNVEV (reference sequence). CDR3 sequence (DNA): TGTGCCAGCAGTTCCATTCTAGCGGGGGCTAGGGAGACCCAGTACTTC. It encodes CASSSILAGARETQYF.

The rearrangement uses TRBV6-1 and TRBJ1-1; D unresolved. CDR3 size: 12 residues. The V and J ends lost 6 bases and 1 base respectively, with 6 bases between them. Germline lookup yields CDR1 MNHNS and CDR2 SASEGT. CDR3 DNA sequence: TGTGCCAGCAGGGAGGGGAACACTGAAGCTTTCTTT. Amino acid sequence: CASREGNTEAFF.

The chain couples TRBV27 to TRBJ2-1, with D possibly TRBD2 on 5 matching bases. This CDR3 has 12 residues. Germline-derived CDR1 and CDR2 are MNHEY and SMNVEV (reference sequence). Trimming removed 6 bases from V and 8 bases from J, with 11 bases in between. CDR3 sequence: CASRLGVDEQFF. The CDR3 nucleotides are TGTGCCAGCAGGCTGGGAGTGGATGAGCAGTTCTTC.

The chain has TRBV18 and TRBJ2-7, with TRBD2 as a possible D gene (5 bases). The CDR3 is made up of 15 amino acids. CDR1 is KGHSH, CDR2 LQKENI, per germline. Trimming left V 0 bases short and J 5 bases short, with 14 bases between. The CDR3 is CASSPPGYRADEQYF. The CDR3 DNA reads TGTGCCAGCTCACCACCCGGGTACAGAGCGGACGAGCAGTACTTC.

This chain uses TRBV10-2 with TRBJ2-2, with 8 bases lining up with TRBD1. The CDR3 loop spans 16 amino acids. V shed 5 bases, J shed 1 base, and the junction held 6 bases outside the gene matches. CDR1 and CDR2 from the germline V gene are WSHSY and SAAADI. The DNA of the CDR3 is TGCGCCAGCAGTAGGCAGGGGGCTAAGAACACCGGGGAGCTGTTTTTT. Protein: CASSRQGAKNTGELFF.

V is TRBV20-1 and J is TRBJ1-2; TRBD1 agrees at 9 bases. The CDR3 is 11 residues long. Germline trimming cut 5 bases from V and 8 bases from J; bases unmatched to any gene: 3. Germline CDR1 and CDR2: DFQATT and SNEGSKA (reference sequence). This CDR3 reads CSADRGRGYTF. CDR3 in DNA: TGCAGTGCTGACAGGGGGAGAGGCTACACCTTC.

The chain employs TRBV5-1 and TRBJ2-7, with D perhaps matching TRBD1 (6 bases). Germline-derived CDR1 and CDR2 are SGHRS and YFSETQ. The CDR3 extends over 13 amino acids. V lost 1 base and J lost 7, with 12 bases in between. CDR3 sequence reads: CASSLRTQGEQYF. In DNA form, the CDR3 reads TGCGCCAGCAGCTTGAGAACTCAGGGGGAGCAGTACTTC.

The chain joins TRBV10-3 to TRBJ2-7, with D uncertain. The CDR3 consists of 14 residues. CDR1 ENHRY and CDR2 SYGVKD come from the germline V gene. V lost 7 bases and J lost 0, with 13 bases in between. CDR3 nucleotide sequence: TGTGCCATCAAACGTAAGGAGAGCTCCTACGAGCAGTACTTC. Protein product: CAIKRKESSYEQYF.

The V and J genes are TRBV5-4 and TRBJ2-1; perhaps TRBD1 as D (6 bases). Germline CDR1 SGHNT, CDR2 YYREEE (reference sequence). The CDR3 is 16 amino acids. V dropped 0 bases and J dropped 0 bases, with 10 bases sitting between them. The CDR3 here is CASSLGGLGSYNEQFF. The CDR3 bases are TGTGCCAGCAGCTTGGGGGGGCTCGGCTCCTACAATGAGCAGTTCTTC.